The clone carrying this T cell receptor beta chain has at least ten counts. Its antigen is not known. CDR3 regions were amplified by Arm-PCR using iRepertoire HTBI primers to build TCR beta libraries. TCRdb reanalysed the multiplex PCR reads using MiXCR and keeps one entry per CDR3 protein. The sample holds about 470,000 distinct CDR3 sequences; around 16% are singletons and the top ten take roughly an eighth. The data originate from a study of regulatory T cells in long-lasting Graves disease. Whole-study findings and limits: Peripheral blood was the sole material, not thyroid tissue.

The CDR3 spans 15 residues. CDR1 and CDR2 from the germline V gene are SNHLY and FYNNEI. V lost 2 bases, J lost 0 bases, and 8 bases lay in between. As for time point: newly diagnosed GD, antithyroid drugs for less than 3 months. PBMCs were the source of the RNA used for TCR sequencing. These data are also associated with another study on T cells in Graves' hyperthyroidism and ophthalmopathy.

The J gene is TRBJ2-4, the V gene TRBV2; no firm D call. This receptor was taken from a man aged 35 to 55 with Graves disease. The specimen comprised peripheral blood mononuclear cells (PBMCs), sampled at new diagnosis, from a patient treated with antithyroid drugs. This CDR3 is CASSEIIIAKNIQYF. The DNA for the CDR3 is TGTGCCAGCAGTGAAATCATTATAGCCAAAAACATTCAGTACTTC.